This entry describes one TCR beta chain. CDR1 and CDR2 from the germline V gene are SGHRS and YFSETQ. V was trimmed by 4 bases and J by 4 bases, leaving 16 bases between them. This CDR3 has 15 residues. Original analysis: By means of reference gene primer amplification, nucleated cell counts were estimated. The assay was immunoSEQ multiplex PCR, and TCRdb's table has in-frame clones only and misses some. Clone size and the V and J calls come from that table; the DNA yielded D and trimming. This sample has 150,000 to 200,000 clones; more than 75% occur once, and the top ten carry 3% to 4%. These data originate in a study of blood T cell repertoires in COVID-19.

Sequenced material: peripheral blood. The chain combines TRBV5-1 with TRBJ2-3, with D possibly being TRBD2 (6 bases). This sequence originates from a man in his 70s with acute or convalescent COVID-19. CDR3 nucleotides: TGCGCCAGCAGCCCCGGGACCTCGGGGGCAGATACGCAGTATTTT. It codes for CASSPGTSGADTQYF.